The 11 T cell receptor beta chains below all came from one sample that was sequenced in a study of blood T cell repertoires in COVID-19. The method was immunoSEQ multiplex PCR; TCRdb's version includes in-frame clones alone and lacks a portion of them. The profile covers roughly 260,000 clones, with roughly 82% appearing a single time and 4.9% taken by the ten largest. Sequencing was done on a sample of peripheral blood. Receptors originate from an elderly woman with active or convalescent COVID-19.

The rearrangement links TRBV27 to TRBJ1-1; the D gene is possibly TRBD1 (6 bases). Germline V gives CDR1 MNHEY, CDR2 SMNVEV (reference sequence). The V gene lost 3 bases and the J gene lost 4 bases, with 15 bases spanning the gap. The length of the CDR3 is 15 residues. The CDR3 nucleotides read TGTGCCAGCAGTTTTCTAGGACAGACAGTCACTGAAGCTTTCTTT. Residues: CASSFLGQTVTEAFF.

The chain carries TRBV19 and TRBJ1-2; D unclear. Trimming took 8 bases from V and 0 from J, leaving 13 bases between them. The germline gives CDR1 LNHDA, CDR2 SQIVND (reference sequence). The CDR3 covers 14 residues. The DNA of the CDR3 is TGTGCCAGTCGCAAGATAGCTACTAACTATGGCTACACCTTC. The encoded protein is CASRKIATNYGYTF.

This clone showed up just once. The V call is TRBV3-1 (or the pseudogene TRBV3-2), the J call TRBJ2-2; the match to TRBD1 covers 7 bases. CDR1 is LGHDT, CDR2 YNNKEL, per germline (reference sequence). The CDR3 extends over 15 amino acids. The V segment lost 4 bases and the J segment 2 bases; nucleotides outside the gene matches: 4. The CDR3 is CASSPRQGNTGELFF. CDR3 DNA sequence: TGTGCCAGCAGCCCCAGACAGGGAAACACCGGGGAGCTGTTTTTT.

V gene TRBV5-1 combines with J gene TRBJ1-5; D is unresolved. The V gene lost 0 bases and the J gene lost 7 bases, with 8 bases spanning the gap. This CDR3 is 13 amino acids long. In germline, CDR1 is SGHRS, CDR2 YFSETQ. DNA of the CDR3: TGCGCCAGCAGCTTGGCGGCGGAACAGCCCCAGCATTTT. Amino acid sequence: CASSLAAEQPQHF. The variable domain in full, completed from reference TRBV5-1 and TRBJ1-5, reads KAGVTQTPRYLIKTRGQQVTLSCSPISGHRSVSWYQQTPGQGLQFLFEYFSETQRNKGNFPGRFSGRQFSNSRSEMNVSTLELGDSALYLCASSLAAEQPQHFGDGTRLSIL.

V and J are TRBV4-2 and TRBJ2-3; D might be TRBD1 (6 bases). The germline V and J ends were trimmed by 3 bases and 5 bases, with 6 bases remaining between them. CDR1 is LGHNA and CDR2 is YNFKEQ in the germline V gene. The CDR3 is 12 amino acids. DNA for the CDR3: TGTGCCAGCAGCCAGACAGGAGATACGCAGTATTTT. Translating it yields CASSQTGDTQYF.

The rearrangement joins TRBV5-1 to TRBJ2-5, with TRBD1 matching over 8 bases. The CDR3 sequence is 15 residues long. Germline V gene lookup returns CDR1 SGHRS and CDR2 YFSETQ. Losses at the gene ends were 2 bases for V and 2 bases for J; bases not matched to a gene: 5. CDR3: CASSFGQGLQETQYF. CDR3 sequence (DNA): TGCGCCAGCAGCTTCGGACAGGGCCTGCAAGAGACCCAGTACTTC. Full variable domain (remainder filled in from reference TRBV5-1 and TRBJ2-5): KAGVTQTPRYLIKTRGQQVTLSCSPISGHRSVSWYQQTPGQGLQFLFEYFSETQRNKGNFPGRFSGRQFSNSRSEMNVSTLELGDSALYLCASSFGQGLQETQYFGPGTRLLVL.

The gene calls are TRBV4-2 and TRBJ2-1; 7 bases line up with TRBD2. Trimming at V came to 2 bases and at J to 4 bases, leaving 11 bases not matched to a gene. Germline loops: CDR1 LGHNA, CDR2 YNFKEQ. The CDR3 has 17 residues. The CDR3 spells CASSQWASGDDYNEQFF. The CDR3 region has the DNA TGTGCCAGCAGCCAATGGGCTAGCGGAGACGATTACAATGAGCAGTTCTTC.

V usage is TRBV27 and J usage is TRBJ2-7, with 11 bases fitting TRBD2. Germline V lookup: CDR1 MNHEY, CDR2 SMNVEV (reference sequence). The CDR3 consists of 16 residues. V dropped 0 bases and J dropped 0; count of bases not matched to a gene: 1. The CDR3 loop is CASSLSTSGDSYEQYF. The DNA for the CDR3 is TGTGCCAGCAGTTTATCGACTAGCGGGGACTCCTACGAGCAGTACTTC.

The chain is built from TRBV10-3 and TRBJ1-2; no firm D call. CDR1 ENHRY and CDR2 SYGVKD come from the germline V gene. The CDR3 covers 14 residues. Deletions cut 2 bases from V and 1 base from J, with 8 bases between. CDR3 DNA: TGTGCCATCAGTGAGATCGGGGTTAACTATGGCTACACCTTC. Translation: CAISEIGVNYGYTF.

This clone turned up a few times. Other DNA sequences in this specimen translate into the identical CDR3. This sequence joins TRBV15 and TRBJ2-5; D perhaps matches TRBD2 (6 bases). V was pared by 0 bases and J by 4 bases, with 12 bases between. The CDR3 sequence is 15 residues long. The germline V gene has CDR1 LNHNV and CDR2 YYDKDF (reference sequence). CDR3 sequence (DNA): TGTGCCACCAGCAGAGATGTTGGGGGAGGAGAGACCCAGTACTTC. Its translation is CATSRDVGGGETQYF.

The chain carries TRBV28 and TRBJ1-6, with D tentatively TRBD1 (5 bases). Trimming left V 1 base short and J 14 bases short, with 15 bases between. Germline assignment: CDR1 MDHEN and CDR2 SYDVKM. The CDR3 totals 14 residues. CDR3 sequence: CASSLLGQAFTLHF. The CDR3, as DNA: TGTGCCAGCAGTTTATTGGGGCAAGCCTTCACCCTCCACTTT.